This T cell receptor beta chain was recorded in a study of T cells in Graves' hyperthyroidism and ophthalmopathy. The CDR3 consists of 14 residues. Per the germline V gene, CDR1 is MNHEY and CDR2 is SMNVEV (reference sequence). The authors obtained PBMCs from over 7.5 ml of fresh peripheral blood. As to this clonotype: Sequence at one end of the junction differs from germline and may be a read error.

There were TCR beta CDR3 regions amplified from RNA transcripts. An initial round of RT-PCR targeting the TCR CDR3 relied on the HTBI primer set. TCRdb re-called the multiplex PCR reads through MiXCR, storing one row per CDR3 protein. The data hold around 340,000 distinct CDR3 sequences, with approximately 18% observed a single time. Sequenced sample: blood. The receptor's source is a woman between 50 and 59 years old with Graves' hyperthyroidism. The V call is TRBV27, the J call TRBJ2-1; 11 nucleotides align to TRBD2. The DNA for the CDR3 is TGTGCCAGCAACATAGGGACTAGCGGTAATGGGCAGTTCTTC. It encodes CASNIGTSGNGQFF.